Sequencing of this TCR beta chain was carried out in a study of T cell changes during pregnancy in multiple sclerosis. The germline CDR1 and CDR2 sequences are MNHNY and SVGAGI (reference sequence). The CDR3 totals 16 residues. Germline trimming cut 5 bases from V and 3 bases from J; bases unmatched to any gene: 10. The data were produced by immunoSEQ multiplex PCR, yet TCRdb's version contains in-frame clones alone and is incomplete. The sample includes 60,000 to 70,000 clones, roughly nine tenths seen only once; the top ten take almost 1.5%. Source: peripheral blood, taken in the second trimester of pregnancy. The V gene is TRBV6-6, the J gene TRBJ2-1; 7 bases fit TRBD1. The clonotype comes from a female donor with multiple sclerosis, enrolled in a pregnancy study. The CDR3 spells CASSVDRDSLYNEQFF. The CDR3 DNA is TGTGCCAGCAGTGTTGACCGGGACAGCCTCTACAATGAGCAGTTCTTC.